Presented here are 6 T cell receptor beta chains from one specimen sequenced in a study of blood T cell repertoires in COVID-19. The data were produced by immunoSEQ multiplex PCR, yet TCRdb's version contains in-frame clones alone and is incomplete. The sample includes roughly 200,000 clones, roughly 84% of them seen just once. Sequenced material: peripheral blood. All receptors come from a woman between 40 and 50 years old who had recovered from COVID-19.

V and J are TRBV9 and TRBJ1-2, with D hard to call. The CDR3 length is 14 residues. CDR1 is SGDLS, CDR2 YYNGEE, per germline. The ends were cut back, 0 bases at V and 5 bases at J, with 11 bases in the middle. The CDR3 region is CASSVGAELYGYTF. As DNA, the CDR3 is TGTGCCAGCAGCGTAGGGGCAGAGCTTTATGGCTACACCTTC. The full variable domain, with the rest looked up from reference TRBV9 and TRBJ1-2, is DSGVTQTPKHLITATGQRVTLRCSPRSGDLSVYWYQQSLDQGLQFLIQYYNGEERAKGNILERFSAQQFPDLHSELNLSSLELGDSALYFCASSVGAELYGYTFGSGTRLTVV.

This clone was seen only once. This chain joins TRBV6-1 and TRBJ2-5; D possibly corresponds to TRBD1 (5 bases). V dropped 0 bases and J dropped 2 bases, with 13 bases sitting between them. Per germline, CDR1 MNHNS and CDR2 SASEGT. This CDR3 has 16 residues. The CDR3: CASSEARGTAQETQYF. In nucleotides, the CDR3 is TGTGCCAGCAGTGAAGCAAGGGGCACCGCACAAGAGACCCAGTACTTC.

The chain uses TRBV25-1 and TRBJ2-3; D is undetermined. The length of the CDR3 is 15 residues. Germline V lookup: CDR1 MGHDK, CDR2 SYGVNS. With 2 bases removed from V and 0 bases from J, the gap between germline ends came to 9 bases. The CDR3 region is CASSEGATSTDTQYF. The CDR3 DNA follows: TGTGCCAGCAGTGAAGGAGCGACCAGCACAGATACGCAGTATTTT.

The chain uses TRBV4-2 and TRBJ1-5, with TRBD1 matching over 11 bases. In germline, CDR1 is LGHNA, CDR2 YNFKEQ. The CDR3 length is 20 residues. Unmatched junction bases numbered 16, after V lost 4 bases and J lost 2 bases. The CDR3 DNA reads as TGTGCCAGCAGCCGCGCGGAACGGACAGGGGGCGCGGGTGGCAATCAGCCCCAGCATTTT. Amino acids: CASSRAERTGGAGGNQPQHF.

V gene TRBV19 combines with J gene TRBJ1-6, with D maybe TRBD1 (5 bases). Between the trimmed V and J ends, which lost 7 bases and 8 bases, there was a span of 18 bases. This CDR3 comprises 15 residues. Germline V gene sequence: CDR1 LNHDA, CDR2 SQIVND (reference sequence). CDR3 sequence (DNA): TGTGCCAGTATGCCGGACAATATCGGGTATTCACCCCTCCACTTT. It yields the protein CASMPDNIGYSPLHF.

V and J are TRBV21-1 and TRBJ1-4. TRBV21-1 has pseudogene status. The CDR3 spans 16 residues. Written as DNA, the CDR3 is TGTGCCAGCAGCAGTTTAAGGGAGCCTCAGTCCGAAAAACTGTTTTTT. Amino acid sequence: CASSSLREPQSEKLFF.